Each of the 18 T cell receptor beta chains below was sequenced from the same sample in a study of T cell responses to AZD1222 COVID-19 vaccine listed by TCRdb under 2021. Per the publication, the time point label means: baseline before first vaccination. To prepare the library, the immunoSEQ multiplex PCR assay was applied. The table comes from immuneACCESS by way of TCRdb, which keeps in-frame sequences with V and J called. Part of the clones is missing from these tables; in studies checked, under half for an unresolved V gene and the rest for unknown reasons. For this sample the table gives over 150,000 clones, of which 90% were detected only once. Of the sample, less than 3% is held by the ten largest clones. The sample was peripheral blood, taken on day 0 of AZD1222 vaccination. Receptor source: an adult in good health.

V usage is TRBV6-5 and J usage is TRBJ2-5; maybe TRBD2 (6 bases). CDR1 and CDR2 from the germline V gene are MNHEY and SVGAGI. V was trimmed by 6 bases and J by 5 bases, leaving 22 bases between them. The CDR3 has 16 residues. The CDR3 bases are TGTGCCAGCAGCTACCAAATCAGCTCCCGGGGGGAGACCCAGTACTTC. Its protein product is CASSYQISSRGETQYF.

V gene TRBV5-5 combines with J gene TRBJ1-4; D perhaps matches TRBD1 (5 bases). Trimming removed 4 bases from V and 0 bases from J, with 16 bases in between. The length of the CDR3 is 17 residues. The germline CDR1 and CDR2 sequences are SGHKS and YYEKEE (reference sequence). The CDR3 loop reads CASSPTDRTATNEKLFF. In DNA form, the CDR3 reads TGTGCCAGCAGCCCAACAGACAGAACTGCAACTAATGAAAAACTGTTTTTT.

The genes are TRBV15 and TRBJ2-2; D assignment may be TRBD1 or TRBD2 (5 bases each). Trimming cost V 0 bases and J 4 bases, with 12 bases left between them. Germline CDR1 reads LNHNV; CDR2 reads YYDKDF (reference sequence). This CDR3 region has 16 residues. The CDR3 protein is CATSRDIGAGTGELFF. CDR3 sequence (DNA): TGTGCCACCAGCAGAGATATCGGGGCAGGCACCGGGGAGCTGTTTTTT.

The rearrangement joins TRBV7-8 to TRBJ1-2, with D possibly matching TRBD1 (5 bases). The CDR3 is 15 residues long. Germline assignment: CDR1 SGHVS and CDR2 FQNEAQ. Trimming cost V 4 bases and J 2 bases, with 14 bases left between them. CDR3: CASSSYGGGNYGYTF. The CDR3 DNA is TGTGCCAGCAGCTCCTATGGCGGGGGGAACTATGGCTACACCTTC.

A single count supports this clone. CDR3 bases: TGTGCCAGCAGCGTAGCTACGGGAAGCTCCTACAATGAGCAGTTCTTC. Translated: CASSVATGSSYNEQFF. The J gene is TRBJ2-1, the V gene TRBV9; D is perhaps TRBD2 (5 bases). Germline V gene lookup returns CDR1 SGDLS and CDR2 YYNGEE. The V gene lost 0 bases and the J gene lost 0 bases, with 10 bases spanning the gap. The CDR3 has 16 amino acids.

CDR3 in DNA: TGTGCCAGCAGCTTAGGGACGGGGGTTAGCGAGACCCAGTACTTC. Its translation: CASSLGTGVSETQYF. This chain uses TRBV11-2 with TRBJ2-5; TRBD2 might be the D (6 bases). This CDR3 is 15 amino acids long. Germline CDR1 reads SGHAT; CDR2 reads FQNNGV. The ends were cut back, 1 base at V and 5 bases at J, with 14 bases in the middle.

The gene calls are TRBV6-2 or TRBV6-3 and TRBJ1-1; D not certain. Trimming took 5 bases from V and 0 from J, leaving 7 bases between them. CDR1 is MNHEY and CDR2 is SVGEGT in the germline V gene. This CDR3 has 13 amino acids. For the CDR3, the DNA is TGTGCCAGCAGTCCAGAGCTGAACACTGAAGCTTTCTTT. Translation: CASSPELNTEAFF.

CDR3 DNA sequence: TGTGCCAGCAGTTCGACACACACCATGTCTGGAAACACCATATATTTT. This encodes CASSSTHTMSGNTIYF. This chain connects TRBV6-5 to TRBJ1-3; D unclear. Per the germline V gene, CDR1 is MNHEY and CDR2 is SVGAGI. CDR3 length: 16 residues. V lost 4 bases, J lost 1 base, and 14 bases lay in between.

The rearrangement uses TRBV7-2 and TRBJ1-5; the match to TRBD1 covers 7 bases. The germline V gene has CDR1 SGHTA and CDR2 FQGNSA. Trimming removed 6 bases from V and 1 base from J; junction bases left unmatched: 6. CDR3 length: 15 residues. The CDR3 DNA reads TGTGCCAGCAGTGAGAGGGGGCTCAGCAATCAGCCCCAGCATTTT. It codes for CASSERGLSNQPQHF.

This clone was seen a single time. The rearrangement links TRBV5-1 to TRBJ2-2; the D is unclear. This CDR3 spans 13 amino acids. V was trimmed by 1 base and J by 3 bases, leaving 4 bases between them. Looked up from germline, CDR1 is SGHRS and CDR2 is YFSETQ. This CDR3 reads CASSLYDTGELFF. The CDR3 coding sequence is TGCGCCAGCAGCTTGTACGACACCGGGGAGCTGTTTTTT.

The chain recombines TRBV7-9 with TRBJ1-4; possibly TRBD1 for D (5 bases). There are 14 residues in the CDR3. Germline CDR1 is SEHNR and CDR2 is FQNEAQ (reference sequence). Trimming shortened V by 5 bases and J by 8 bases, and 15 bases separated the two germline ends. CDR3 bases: TGTGCCAGCAGCCCCCCCGGGGCGGGGGAAAAACTGTTTTTT. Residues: CASSPPGAGEKLFF. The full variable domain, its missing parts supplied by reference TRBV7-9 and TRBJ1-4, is DTGVSQNPRHKITKRGQNVTFRCDPISEHNRLYWYRQTLGQGPEFLTYFQNEAQLEKSRLLSDRFSAERPKGSFSTLEIQRTEQGDSAMYLCASSPPGAGEKLFFGSGTQLSVL.

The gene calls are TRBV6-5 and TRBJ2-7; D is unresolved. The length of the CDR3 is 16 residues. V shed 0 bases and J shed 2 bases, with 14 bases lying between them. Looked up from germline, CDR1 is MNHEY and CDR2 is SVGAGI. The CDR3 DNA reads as TGTGCCAGCAGTTACTCGAGATCGGACCGCCCCTACGAGCAGTACTTC. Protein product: CASSYSRSDRPYEQYF.

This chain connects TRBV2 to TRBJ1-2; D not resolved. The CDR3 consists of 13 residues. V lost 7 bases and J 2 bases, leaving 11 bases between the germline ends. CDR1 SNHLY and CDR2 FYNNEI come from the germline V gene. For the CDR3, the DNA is TGTGCCAGCAAAGTCTCACGAAACTATGGCTACACCTTC. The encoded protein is CASKVSRNYGYTF. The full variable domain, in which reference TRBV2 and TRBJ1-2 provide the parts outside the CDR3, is EPEVTQTPSHQVTQMGQEVILRCVPISNHLYFYWYRQILGQKVEFLVSFYNNEISEKSEIFDDQFSVERPDGSNFTLKIRSTKLEDSAMYFCASKVSRNYGYTFGSGTRLTVV.

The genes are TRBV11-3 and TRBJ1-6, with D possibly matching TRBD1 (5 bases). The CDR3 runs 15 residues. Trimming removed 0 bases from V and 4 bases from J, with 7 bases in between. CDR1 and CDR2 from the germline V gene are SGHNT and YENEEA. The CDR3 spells CASSLEGVYNSPLHF. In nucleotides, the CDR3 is TGTGCCAGCAGCTTAGAAGGGGTTTATAATTCACCCCTCCACTTT.

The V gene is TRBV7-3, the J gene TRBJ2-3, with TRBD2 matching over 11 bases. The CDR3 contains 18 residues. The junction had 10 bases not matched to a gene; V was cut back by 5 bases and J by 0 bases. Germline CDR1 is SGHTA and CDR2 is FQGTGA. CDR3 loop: CASSPGLAGLGSTDTQYF. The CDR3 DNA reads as TGTGCCAGCAGCCCTGGACTAGCGGGTCTCGGTAGCACAGATACGCAGTATTTT.

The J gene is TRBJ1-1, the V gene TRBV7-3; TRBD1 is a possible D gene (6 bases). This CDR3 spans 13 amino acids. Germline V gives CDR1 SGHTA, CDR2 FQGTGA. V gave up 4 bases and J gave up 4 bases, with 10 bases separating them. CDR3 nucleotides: TGTGCCAGCAGCTGGAAGGGGGGCACTGAAGCTTTCTTT. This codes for CASSWKGGTEAFF. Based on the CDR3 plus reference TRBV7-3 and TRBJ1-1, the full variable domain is GAGVSQTPSNKVTEKGKYVELRCDPISGHTALYWYRQSLGQGPEFLIYFQGTGAADDSGLPNDRFFAVRPEGSVSTLKIQRTERGDSAVYLCASSWKGGTEAFFGQGTRLTVV.

The CDR3 coding sequence is TGTGCCAGCCGACGTTCGAGCTCCTATAATTCACCCCTCCACTTT. This gives the protein CASRRSSSYNSPLHF. This rearrangement joins TRBV2 to TRBJ1-6; D remains ambiguous. The CDR3 length is 15 residues. In germline, CDR1 is SNHLY, CDR2 FYNNEI. Trimming removed 8 bases from V and 0 bases from J, with 11 bases in between.

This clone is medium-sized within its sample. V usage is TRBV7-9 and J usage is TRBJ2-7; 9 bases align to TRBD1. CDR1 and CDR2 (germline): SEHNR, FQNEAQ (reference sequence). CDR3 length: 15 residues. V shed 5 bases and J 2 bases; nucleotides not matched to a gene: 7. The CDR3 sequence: CASSLPGQGTYEQYF. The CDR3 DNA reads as TGTGCCAGCAGCCTGCCGGGACAGGGTACCTACGAGCAGTACTTC. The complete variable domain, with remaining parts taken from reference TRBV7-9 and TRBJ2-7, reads DTGVSQNPRHKITKRGQNVTFRCDPISEHNRLYWYRQTLGQGPEFLTYFQNEAQLEKSRLLSDRFSAERPKGSFSTLEIQRTEQGDSAMYLCASSLPGQGTYEQYFGPGTRLTVT.